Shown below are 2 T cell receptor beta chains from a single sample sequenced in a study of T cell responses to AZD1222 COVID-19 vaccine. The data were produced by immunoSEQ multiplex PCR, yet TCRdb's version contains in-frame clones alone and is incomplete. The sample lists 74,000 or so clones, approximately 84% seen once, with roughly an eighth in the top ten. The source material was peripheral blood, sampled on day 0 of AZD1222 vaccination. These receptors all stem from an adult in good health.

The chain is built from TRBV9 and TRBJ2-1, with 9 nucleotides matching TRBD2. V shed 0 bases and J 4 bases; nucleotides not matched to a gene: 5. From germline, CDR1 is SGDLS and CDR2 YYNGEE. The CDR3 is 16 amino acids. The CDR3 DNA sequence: TGTGCCAGCAGCGTAGGCATTAGCGGGAGTTACAATGAGCAGTTCTTC. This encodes CASSVGISGSYNEQFF.

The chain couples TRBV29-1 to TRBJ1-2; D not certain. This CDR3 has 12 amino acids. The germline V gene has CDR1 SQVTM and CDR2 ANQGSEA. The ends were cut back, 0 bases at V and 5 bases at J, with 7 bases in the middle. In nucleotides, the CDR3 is TGCAGCGTTGAAGATTGGCAGTATGGCTACACCTTC. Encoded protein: CSVEDWQYGYTF.